These 18 T cell receptor beta chains came from one sample sequenced in a study of metastatic and nonmetastatic thyroid tumors. With MiXCR, TCRdb reprocessed the PCR reads. In the table there are tens of thousands of clones, roughly 17% of which are singletons. No treatment of any kind had been given to any patient before thyroid surgery. Sequenced material: tumor tissue. The origin of the receptors is a female donor with papillary thyroid cancer or a benign thyroid nodule (not recorded which). Some clones in this sample may be carry-over from other donors' samples.

The V and J genes are TRBV20-1 and TRBJ2-7, with D possibly called TRBD1 or TRBD2 (5 bases each). Trimming pared 3 bases from V and 3 bases from J, leaving 12 bases between. The CDR3 totals 13 residues. CDR1 and CDR2 (germline): DFQATT, SNEGSKA (reference sequence). This CDR3 is CSASAGRGYEQYF. In DNA, the CDR3 is TGCAGTGCTAGCGCAGGGAGAGGCTACGAGCAGTACTTC.

Ten or more counts support this clone. The V gene is TRBV28, the J gene TRBJ2-1; D is perhaps TRBD2 (5 bases). Trimming removed 6 bases from V and 4 bases from J, with 19 bases in between. From germline, CDR1 is MDHEN and CDR2 SYDVKM. This CDR3 is 16 amino acids long. In DNA, the CDR3 is TGTGCCAGCAGCCTCACTAGTGGCCCCATTTACAATGAGCAGTTCTTC. This gives the protein CASSLTSGPIYNEQFF.

Notes on this clone: This sequence may be a read error, since a much larger clone differs from it by one base. Other nucleotide sequences from this sample produce the same CDR3. The chain has TRBV5-1 and TRBJ2-5; 11 positions agree with TRBD1. V lost 4 bases, J lost 5 bases, and 7 bases stayed unmatched. Germline V lookup: CDR1 SGHRS, CDR2 YFSETQ. This CDR3 spans 15 amino acids. CDR3 sequence: CASSIGQGAGETQYF. Here the CDR3 DNA reads TGCGCCAGCAGCATAGGACAGGGGGCTGGGGAGACCCAGTACTTC.

This clone was seen more than once but under ten times. The genes are TRBV5-6 and TRBJ1-4, with a possible D match to TRBD1 (6 bases). The germline gives CDR1 SGHDT, CDR2 YYEEEE. The CDR3 loop spans 17 amino acids. V dropped 4 bases and J dropped 4 bases, with 20 bases sitting between them. The CDR3 reads CASSRNNKYRDNEKLFF. Here the CDR3 DNA reads TGTGCCAGCAGCCGAAACAATAAATACAGGGATAATGAAAAACTGTTTTTT.

This clone was seen repeatedly, ten times or more. This chain joins TRBV5-1 and TRBJ2-1; tentatively, D is TRBD2 (6 bases). Trimming took 2 bases from V and 5 from J, leaving 11 bases between them. CDR1 SGHRS and CDR2 YFSETQ come from the germline V gene. The CDR3 spans 14 residues. The chain's CDR3 is CASSFGTFDNEQFF. CDR3 coding DNA: TGCGCCAGCAGCTTCGGGACTTTCGACAATGAGCAGTTCTTC.

This clone was detected many times. The same CDR3 also results from other DNA sequences found in this sample. The chain is built from TRBV12-5 and TRBJ2-5; a possible D gene is TRBD2 (5 bases). From germline, CDR1 is LGHNT and CDR2 FRNRAP. The CDR3 is made up of 12 amino acids. The CDR3 DNA is TGTGCCTCCGCCCTAAACGGAGGGACCCAGTACTTC. Translation: CASALNGGTQYF.

This clone was seen at least ten times. The rearrangement joins TRBV6-5 to TRBJ2-3, with 7 bases that match TRBD2. This CDR3 region has 16 residues. The V and J ends lost 2 bases and 1 base, in that order; junction bases with no gene match: 6. Germline V gene data show CDR1 as MNHEY and CDR2 as SVGAGI. CDR3 loop: CASSYGGEGRTDTQYF. The DNA of the CDR3 is TGTGCCAGCAGTTACGGGGGGGAGGGTCGCACAGATACGCAGTATTTT.

This clone was seen at least ten times. The chain recombines TRBV12-3 or TRBV12-4 with TRBJ1-2; D is uncertain. V was pared by 3 bases and J by 4 bases, with 9 bases between. CDR3 length equals 13 residues. The CDR3 region is CASSFYRPYGYTF. The DNA for the CDR3 is TGTGCCAGCAGTTTCTACCGCCCCTATGGCTACACCTTC.

A word on this clone: The junction does not match germline at one end; this may be a read error. The CDR3 nucleotides are TGCGCCAGCAGTACCCGGGCCGGGGGCTACACCTTT. It encodes CASSTRAGGYTF. V and J are TRBV5-1 and TRBJ1-2; weak D call: TRBD1 (6 bases). The CDR3 is 12 amino acids. Germline V gene data show CDR1 as SGHRS and CDR2 as YFSETQ.

This clone was recorded many times. The chain's CDR3 is CASSPGLRGGQETQYF. As DNA, the CDR3 is TGTGCCAGTAGTCCGGGCCTACGGGGGGGCCAAGAGACCCAGTACTTC. The chain employs TRBV19 and TRBJ2-5, with 8 bases that match TRBD2. This CDR3 has 16 amino acids. Germline V gene sequence: CDR1 LNHDA, CDR2 SQIVND (reference sequence). V lost 5 bases, J lost 1 base, and 9 bases stayed unmatched.

This clone was seen ten or more times. At one boundary the junction diverges from the germline segment, which might be a read error. The identical CDR3 is also encoded by other nucleotide sequences in the sample. V usage is TRBV7-2 and J usage is TRBJ1-4; 7 nucleotides agree with TRBD1. Per germline, CDR1 SGHTA and CDR2 FQGNSA. The CDR3 totals 16 residues. The CDR3 reads CASGLTGRVEDEKLFF. CDR3 nucleotides: TGTGCCAGCGGCTTGACAGGGAGAGTGGAAGATGAAAAACTGTTTTTT.

Ten or more counts support this clone. The chain employs TRBV28 and TRBJ1-6, with D maybe TRBD1 (5 bases). V was shortened by 11 bases and J by 7 bases, with 15 bases between the two germline ends. Germline lookup yields CDR1 MDHEN and CDR2 SYDVKM. This CDR3 is 13 amino acids long. Written as DNA, the CDR3 is TGTGCCGCTTTCGGGGGGAAGAATTCACCCCTCCACTTT. It translates to CAAFGGKNSPLHF.

Comments on this clone: One end of the junction is discordant with germline, which a read error may explain. The V call is TRBV6-2 or TRBV6-3, the J call TRBJ2-6; the match to TRBD1 covers 10 bases. Germline-derived CDR1 and CDR2 are MNHEY and SVGEGT. The CDR3 is 19 residues long. CDR3 amino acids: CASSYVGTGDFPGANVLTF. The CDR3 nucleotides are TGTGCCAGCAGTTACGTGGGGACAGGGGATTTCCCTGGTGCCAACGTCCTGACTTTC.

Ten or more counts support this clone. The CDR3 DNA is TGTGCCAGCACCCCGTATGGGAACAATTCACCCCTCCACTTT. The encoded protein is CASTPYGNNSPLHF. V and J are TRBV12-3 or TRBV12-4 and TRBJ1-6; the D is unclear. This CDR3 contains 14 residues. Deletions cut 7 bases from V and 7 bases from J, with 14 bases between.

This clone was recorded many times. The rearrangement uses TRBV5-6 and TRBJ2-5, with D tentatively TRBD1 (6 bases). The CDR3 totals 14 residues. Germline V CDR1 and CDR2: SGHDT, YYEEEE. V was cut by 3 bases and J by 0 bases, with 9 bases left in between. The CDR3 region has the DNA TGTGCCAGCAGCTCAGGGACATACCAAGAGACCCAGTACTTC. Translating it yields CASSSGTYQETQYF.

The chain combines TRBV7-8 with TRBJ2-7; the D gene is possibly TRBD1 (6 bases). Trimming took off 1 base at V and 0 bases at J, with 10 bases between the two ends. Germline values: CDR1 SGHVS, CDR2 FQNEAQ. This CDR3 spans 15 amino acids. CDR3 DNA: TGTGCCAGCAGCTTAGGGGGGCGTAGCTCCTACGAGCAGTACTTC. It is translated as CASSLGGRSSYEQYF.

The V gene is TRBV5-1, the J gene TRBJ2-1; perhaps TRBD2 as D (6 bases). Trimming removed 2 bases from V and 4 bases from J, with 16 bases in between. In germline, CDR1 is SGHRS, CDR2 YFSETQ. CDR3 length: 16 amino acids. The CDR3 region is CASSLGAGNLYNEQFF. The CDR3 bases are TGCGCCAGCAGCTTAGGGGCGGGAAATCTTTACAATGAGCAGTTCTTC.

Points on this clone: One end of the junction varies from germline; a read error may be responsible. The gene calls are TRBV6-1 and TRBJ1-6, with 8 bases fitting TRBD1. The V gene's germline CDR1 is MNHNS and CDR2 SASEGT. There are 14 residues in the CDR3. CDR3 residues: CASGETGASYTPHF. Here the CDR3 DNA reads TGTGCCAGCGGAGAGACAGGGGCATCGTACACCCCCCACTTC.